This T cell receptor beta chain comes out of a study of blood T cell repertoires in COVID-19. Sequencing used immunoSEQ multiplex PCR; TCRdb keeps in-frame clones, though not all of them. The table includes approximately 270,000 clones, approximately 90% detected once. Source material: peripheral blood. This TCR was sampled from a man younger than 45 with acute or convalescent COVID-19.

As DNA, the CDR3 is TGTGCCAGCAGTTTCCCCAGCACGGGGACCTACAATGAGCAGTTCTTC. It is translated as CASSFPSTGTYNEQFF. The chain joins TRBV6-6 to TRBJ2-1; D might be TRBD2 (5 bases). Germline CDR1 is MNHNY and CDR2 is SVGAGI (reference sequence). CDR3 length: 16 residues. Trimming took 4 bases from V and 2 from J, leaving 15 bases between them.